This T cell receptor beta chain was profiled in a study of PD-1 blockade in classical Hodgkin lymphoma. Findings and caveats of the study: Complete responders matched newly diagnosed patients in baseline diversity. Why the repertoires differ is still unclear, perhaps disease activity or prior therapy.

This CDR3 is 13 amino acids long. Germline CDR1 and CDR2: MNHEY and SVGAGI. Relapse was seen in all patients after autologous stem cell transplantation, and brentuximab vedotin exposure was variable. Complete response, partial response or progressive disease made up the best responses. The method was immunoSEQ multiplex PCR; TCRdb's version includes in-frame clones alone and lacks a portion of them. The sample includes about 60,000 clones, about 88% of them seen just once. To note about this clone: Its antigen remains unknown.

The sample here was peripheral blood mononuclear cells (PBMCs), taken at baseline. The sequence derives from a human donor with classical Hodgkin lymphoma. The V gene is TRBV6-5, the J gene TRBJ1-5; possibly TRBD1 for D (6 bases). The CDR3 loop reads CAAAYRANQPQHF. In DNA, the CDR3 is TGTGCAGCAGCCTACAGGGCAAATCAGCCCCAGCATTTT.